One TCR beta chain is described in this entry. This sample was included in a study of blood T cell repertoires in COVID-19. Profiled with immunoSEQ multiplex PCR; TCRdb holds only in-frame clones, not every one. The sample consists of about 350,000 clones, roughly 89% of them appearing once. Seattle patients were enrolled while actively infected and followed longitudinally. The sequence came from an older woman with COVID-19, enrolled during active disease. Sequencing input: peripheral blood.

In DNA, the CDR3 is TGTGCCAGCAGCTGGGGGACAGATGAAGCTTTCTTT. As protein: CASSWGTDEAFF. The rearrangement uses TRBV5-6 and TRBJ1-1; 7 positions agree with TRBD1. V shed 3 bases, J shed 7 bases, and the junction held 3 bases outside the gene matches. The germline gives CDR1 SGHDT, CDR2 YYEEEE. The CDR3 is 12 residues long.